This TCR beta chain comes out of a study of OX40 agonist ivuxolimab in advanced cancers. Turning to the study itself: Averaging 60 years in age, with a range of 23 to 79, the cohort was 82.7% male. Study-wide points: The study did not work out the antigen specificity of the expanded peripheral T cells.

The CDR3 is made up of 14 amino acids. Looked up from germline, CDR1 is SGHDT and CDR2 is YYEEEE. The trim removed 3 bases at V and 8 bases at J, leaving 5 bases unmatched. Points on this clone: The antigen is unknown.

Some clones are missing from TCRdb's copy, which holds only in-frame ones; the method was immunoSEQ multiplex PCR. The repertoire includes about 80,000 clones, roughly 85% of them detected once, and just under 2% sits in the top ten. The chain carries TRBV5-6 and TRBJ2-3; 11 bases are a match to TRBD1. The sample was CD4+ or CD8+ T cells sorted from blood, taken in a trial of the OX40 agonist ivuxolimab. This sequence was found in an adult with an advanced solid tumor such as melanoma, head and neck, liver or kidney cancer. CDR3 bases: TGTGCCAGCAGCTCCCGGACAGGGGGCGGTACGCAGTATTTT. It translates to CASSSRTGGGTQYF.